The 21 T cell receptor beta chains in this list originate from one sample, sequenced in a study of regulatory T cells in long-lasting Graves disease. As to time point: newly diagnosed GD, antithyroid drugs for less than 3 months. Generation of the TCR library employed RNA extracted from PBMCs. Arm-PCR of CDR3 regions with iRepertoire HTBI primers generated TCR beta libraries. TCRdb re-called the multiplex PCR reads through MiXCR, storing one row per CDR3 protein. The table has around 400,000 distinct CDR3 sequences, roughly 16% seen once. Sequencing used peripheral blood mononuclear cells (PBMCs), obtained at new diagnosis, from a patient treated with antithyroid drugs. The source is a female donor with Graves disease.

The chain employs TRBV19 and TRBJ1-3; TRBD1 might be the D (5 bases). The CDR3 runs 13 residues. V lost 8 bases, J lost 0 bases, and 8 bases lay in between. Germline assignment: CDR1 LNHDA and CDR2 SQIVND (reference sequence). Here the CDR3 reads CASRTSSGNTIYF. Written as DNA, the CDR3 is TGTGCCAGTCGGACAAGCTCTGGAAACACCATATATTTT.

This clonotype has a handful of counts. In nucleotides, the CDR3 is TGTGCCAGCAGAAACCCCCTGAGGGGGGGGCGGCCCCAGCATTTT. It specifies CASRNPLRGGRPQHF. The chain joins TRBV6-2 or TRBV6-3 to TRBJ1-5; weak D call: TRBD1 (6 bases). V was clipped by 6 bases and J by 9 bases, with 21 bases between them. The CDR3 totals 15 residues. Per the germline V gene, CDR1 is MNHEY and CDR2 is SVGEGT.

The V and J genes are TRBV6-2 or TRBV6-3 and TRBJ2-1; 10 positions match TRBD2. Per the germline V gene, CDR1 is MNHEY and CDR2 is SVGEGT. CDR3 length equals 17 residues. J was trimmed by 5 bases and V by 6 bases; bases with no gene match: 13. The CDR3 here is CASRRVPSGRANNEQFF. The CDR3 nucleotides read TGTGCCAGCAGGCGGGTCCCTAGCGGGAGAGCAAACAATGAGCAGTTCTTC.

This clonotype came up a few times. V is TRBV6-5 and J is TRBJ2-7, with TRBD2 matching over 8 bases. There are 15 residues in the CDR3. Trimming at V came to 4 bases and at J to 0 bases, leaving 5 bases not matched to a gene. CDR1 is MNHEY, CDR2 SVGAGI, per germline. In DNA form, the CDR3 reads TGTGCCAGCAGTTTTGAGGGGACTAGCTCCTACGAGCAGTACTTC. Its translation is CASSFEGTSSYEQYF.

This clonotype was counted many times. The J gene is TRBJ1-1, the V gene TRBV10-2; 7 bases map to TRBD1. Unmatched junction bases numbered 7, after V lost 6 bases and J lost 6 bases. This CDR3 is built from 13 residues. Per germline, CDR1 WSHSY and CDR2 SAAADI. The CDR3: CASSDTQGAEAFF. The CDR3 DNA follows: TGCGCCAGCAGCGATACGCAGGGGGCTGAAGCTTTCTTT.

This clonotype has only a few counts. This sequence joins TRBV19 and TRBJ1-2, with a tentative D call TRBD1 (5 bases). Trimming removed 4 bases from V and 2 bases from J, with 11 bases in between. This CDR3 comprises 14 residues. Looked up from germline, CDR1 is LNHDA and CDR2 is SQIVND (reference sequence). The CDR3 protein is CASSTGRENYGYTF. The CDR3, as DNA: TGTGCCAGTAGTACGGGACGGGAAAACTATGGCTACACCTTC.

At least ten counts were recorded for this clonotype. The chain combines TRBV29-1 with TRBJ1-2; D gene ambiguous. The CDR3 runs to 12 residues. Trimming left V 4 bases short and J 1 base short, with 7 bases between. Germline V CDR1 and CDR2: SQVTM, ANQGSEA. The CDR3 DNA follows: TGCAGCGTTGTGGGTAGTAACTATGGCTACACCTTC. Translating gives CSVVGSNYGYTF.

This clonotype has a count of ten or more. This chain links TRBV6-2 or TRBV6-3 with TRBJ2-6; 11 positions match TRBD1. The CDR3 length is 18 residues. Germline V CDR1 and CDR2: MNHEY, SVGEGT. V shed 6 bases, J shed 0 bases, and the junction held 7 bases outside the gene matches. The CDR3 protein is CASRPTGTGGSGANVLTF. CDR3 coding DNA: TGTGCCAGCAGACCAACCGGGACAGGGGGCTCTGGGGCCAACGTCCTGACTTTC.

The genes are TRBV7-6 and TRBJ2-1, with TRBD2 identical over 9 bases. The V gene's germline CDR1 is SGHVS and CDR2 FNYEAQ. The CDR3 contains 16 residues. The junction had 5 bases not matched to a gene; V was cut back by 1 base and J by 4 bases. The CDR3 loop is CASSLGGGGPYNEQFF. The CDR3 nucleotides are TGTGCCAGCAGCTTAGGCGGGGGGGGACCATACAATGAGCAGTTCTTC.

In its sample, this clonotype was seen many times. This chain uses TRBV6-5 with TRBJ2-2; D is undetermined. CDR1 and CDR2 (germline): MNHEY, SVGAGI. The CDR3 totals 16 residues. V was trimmed by 1 base and J by 3 bases, leaving 12 bases between them. The CDR3 DNA reads as TGTGCCAGCAGTTACTTTGATTCATTGGACACCGGGGAGCTGTTTTTT. Residues: CASSYFDSLDTGELFF.

This clonotype appeared a single time. The rearrangement uses TRBV11-2 and TRBJ1-6; TRBD1 matches 8 bases. With V trimmed by 5 bases and J by 7 bases, 7 bases remained unmatched. Germline CDR1 SGHAT, CDR2 FQNNGV. This CDR3 is built from 15 residues. The CDR3 nucleotides read TGTGCCAGCAGCCCGCGGACAGGGCAAAATTCACCCCTCCACTTT. This translates into CASSPRTGQNSPLHF. Together with reference TRBV11-2 and TRBJ1-6, the CDR3 gives the full variable domain: EAGVAQSPRYKIIEKRQSVAFWCNPISGHATLYWYQQILGQGPKLLIQFQNNGVVDDSQLPKDRFSAERLKGVDSTLKIQPAKLEDSAVYLCASSPRTGQNSPLHFGNGTRLTVT.

There are many counts of this clonotype. The chain links TRBV20-1 to TRBJ2-1, with TRBD2 identical over 7 bases. Germline V CDR1 and CDR2: DFQATT, SNEGSKA (reference sequence). V dropped 0 bases and J dropped 0; count of bases not matched to a gene: 8. This CDR3 comprises 17 residues. As DNA, the CDR3 is TGCAGTGCTAGAGATACCACTAGCGATAGCTCCTACAATGAGCAGTTCTTC. Translation gives CSARDTTSDSSYNEQFF.

The chain employs TRBV5-8 and TRBJ1-1; D remains ambiguous. Trimming pared 1 base from V and 6 bases from J, leaving 10 bases between. The CDR3 contains 13 residues. Germline loops: CDR1 SGHTS, CDR2 YDEGEE. CDR3: CASSLFISAEAFF. The DNA for the CDR3 is TGTGCCAGCAGCTTGTTTATAAGTGCTGAAGCTTTCTTT.

The table lists this clonotype with many counts. The chain uses TRBV24-1 and TRBJ2-1; 9 bases fit TRBD1. CDR1 is KGHDR, CDR2 SFDVKD, per germline. The V segment lost 9 bases and the J segment 7 bases; nucleotides outside the gene matches: 9. This CDR3 has 14 amino acids. The CDR3 loop is CATGPGTGPNEQFF. The CDR3 DNA is TGTGCCACCGGTCCCGGGACAGGGCCTAATGAGCAGTTCTTC.

In this sample, this clonotype turned up many times. The chain couples TRBV5-1 to TRBJ2-2; a weak D match, TRBD1 (6 bases). The CDR3 has 17 amino acids. V was cut by 4 bases and J by 1 base, with 17 bases left in between. The germline V gene encodes CDR1 SGHRS and CDR2 YFSETQ. The CDR3 sequence: CASSAPGRGLNTGELFF. Written as DNA, the CDR3 is TGCGCCAGCAGCGCCCCCGGTAGGGGGTTGAACACCGGGGAGCTGTTTTTT.

This sequence joins TRBV7-2 and TRBJ2-1; D may match TRBD1 or TRBD2 (6 bases each). The CDR3 totals 16 residues. V lost 5 bases and J lost 8, with 22 bases in between. Germline CDR1 reads SGHTA; CDR2 reads FQGNSA. This CDR3 reads CASSPVIGGPGDEQFF. Written as DNA, the CDR3 is TGTGCCAGCAGCCCAGTCATTGGAGGGCCAGGGGATGAGCAGTTCTTC.

This chain connects TRBV29-1 to TRBJ1-2; possible D gene TRBD1, 6 bases. CDR3 length: 13 amino acids. Germline CDR1 and CDR2: SQVTM and ANQGSEA. V was trimmed by 7 bases and J by 1 base, leaving 13 bases between them. DNA for the CDR3: TGCAGCGCCCGGGACAATGATAACTATGGCTACACCTTC. Protein product: CSARDNDNYGYTF.

This clonotype showed up just a few times. The rearrangement joins TRBV14 to TRBJ2-1; D gene uncertain. V lost 0 bases and J 5 bases, leaving 8 bases between the germline ends. Germline V gene lookup returns CDR1 SGHDN and CDR2 FVKESK. The CDR3 loop spans 14 amino acids. DNA for the CDR3: TGTGCCAGCAGCCAAGATGTGGCGGACAATGAGCAGTTCTTC. This codes for CASSQDVADNEQFF.

This clonotype has ten or more counts. CDR3: CASSLGTSGQFF. DNA of the CDR3: TGTGCCAGCAGTTTAGGGACTAGCGGGCAGTTCTTC. V and J are TRBV28 and TRBJ2-1; TRBD2 matches 11 bases. The CDR3 totals 12 residues. The ends lost 2 bases at V and 12 bases at J; junction bases unmatched: 0. The germline V gene has CDR1 MDHEN and CDR2 SYDVKM. Variable domain in full (rest from reference TRBV28 and TRBJ2-1): DVKVTQSSRYLVKRTGEKVFLECVQDMDHENMFWYRQDPGLGLRLIYFSYDVKMKEKGDIPEGYSVSREKKERFSLILESASTNQTSMYLCASSLGTSGQFFGPGTRLTVL.

The chain's CDR3 is CASSQGSWRDYGYTF. In DNA, the CDR3 is TGTGCCAGCAGCCAAGGATCGTGGCGGGACTATGGCTACACCTTC. This chain uses TRBV4-2 with TRBJ1-2; D call uncertain. The CDR3 extends over 15 amino acids. V was cut by 1 base and J by 3 bases, with 12 bases left in between. Germline lookup yields CDR1 LGHNA and CDR2 YNFKEQ.

V is TRBV24-1 and J is TRBJ2-3; D is perhaps TRBD1 or TRBD2 (5 bases each). CDR1 is KGHDR, CDR2 SFDVKD, per germline. The V end lost 3 bases, the J end lost 3 bases, and 12 bases lay between the germline ends. The CDR3 length is 15 residues. Here the CDR3 reads CATSDLGDGTDTQYF. Written as DNA, the CDR3 is TGTGCCACCAGTGATCTGGGGGACGGGACAGATACGCAGTATTTT.